This record concerns one TCR beta chain sequence. Antigen specificity is unknown. The sample belongs to a study of cytomegalovirus exposure and HLA in healthy donors. Regarding the study as a whole: According to the study, roughly 160 TCR beta chains were cytomegalovirus-associated. Rare TCR sequences predominated, though certain public TCRs were found in many donors.

Germline loops: CDR1 MNHEY, CDR2 SMNVEV (reference sequence). The length of the CDR3 is 15 residues. V was clipped by 2 bases and J by 7 bases, with 15 bases between them. Only in-frame clones appear in the TCRdb table, and some are missing; sequencing was by immunoSEQ multiplex PCR. This repertoire shows approximately 54,000 clones, approximately 90% found once; its top ten account for around 8.4%. From the roughly 120-subject validation cohort, which was separate from the roughly 690-subject first cohort, the donors were drawn. The source is a woman between 18 and 29 years old in good health and CMV-seropositive. Sequenced input: PBMCs. The V call is TRBV27, the J call TRBJ2-1, with D possibly being TRBD2 (7 bases). The CDR3: CASSLGGGGRNEQFF. In nucleotides, the CDR3 is TGTGCCAGCAGTTTAGGTGGGGGGGGCAGGAATGAGCAGTTCTTC.